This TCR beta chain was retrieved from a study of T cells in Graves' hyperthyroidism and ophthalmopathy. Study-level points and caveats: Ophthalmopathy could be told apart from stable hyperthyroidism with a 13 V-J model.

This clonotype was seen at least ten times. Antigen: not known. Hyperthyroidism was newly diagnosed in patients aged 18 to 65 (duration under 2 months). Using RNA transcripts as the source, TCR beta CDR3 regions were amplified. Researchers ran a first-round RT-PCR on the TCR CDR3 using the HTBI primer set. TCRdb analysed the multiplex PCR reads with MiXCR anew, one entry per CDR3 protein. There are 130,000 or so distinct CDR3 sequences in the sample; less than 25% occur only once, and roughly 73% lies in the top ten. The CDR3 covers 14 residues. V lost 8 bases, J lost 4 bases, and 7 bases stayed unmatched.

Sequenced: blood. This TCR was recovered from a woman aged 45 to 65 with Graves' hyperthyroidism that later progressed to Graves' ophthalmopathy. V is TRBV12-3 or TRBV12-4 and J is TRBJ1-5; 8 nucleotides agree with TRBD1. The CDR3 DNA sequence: TGTGCCAGCGGAACGACAGGGGCGAATCAGCCCCAGCATTTT. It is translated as CASGTTGANQPQHF.